Each of the 32 T cell receptor beta chains below was sequenced from the same sample in a study of blood T cells in healthy people across ages. A second PCR, run for roughly 7 to 11 cycles, used a sample-barcoded 5' primer plus a J-beta primer mix. One entry per CDR3 protein, called by TCRdb with MiXCR from the 5' RACE reads. There are about a million distinct CDR3 sequences in the sample; 48% occur only once, and 13% lies in the top ten. Sequencing was performed on blood. These receptors were collected from a man aged 30 to 45 in good health.

The chain is built from TRBV9 and TRBJ1-6, with 8 bases identical to TRBD1. Per germline, CDR1 SGDLS and CDR2 YYNGEE. Losses at the gene ends were 0 bases for V and 4 bases for J; bases not matched to a gene: 6. This CDR3 is built from 17 residues. CDR3 nucleotides: TGTGCCAGCAGCGTAGAGGGAGGGGACAGGTATAATTCACCCCTCCACTTT. Protein sequence: CASSVEGGDRYNSPLHF.

The J gene is TRBJ2-7, the V gene TRBV24-1, with TRBD2 matching over 7 bases. In germline, CDR1 is KGHDR, CDR2 SFDVKD. CDR3 length: 12 residues. V lost 7 bases to trimming and J lost 3 bases; unmatched junction nucleotides: 2. The CDR3 DNA sequence: TGTGCCACCAGCACGGGAGGCTACGAGCAGTACTTC. Its translation: CATSTGGYEQYF.

The sample holds many counts of this clonotype. The gene calls are TRBV7-9 and TRBJ2-7, with no clear D. V was clipped by 5 bases and J by 4 bases, with 12 bases between them. The CDR3 covers 13 residues. Germline-derived CDR1 and CDR2 are SEHNR and FQNEAQ (reference sequence). The DNA for the CDR3 is TGTGCCAGCAGCCAAAGACGGCTATACGAGCAGTACTTC. Its protein is CASSQRRLYEQYF. Full variable domain (remainder filled in from reference TRBV7-9 and TRBJ2-7): DTGVSQNPRHKITKRGQNVTFRCDPISEHNRLYWYRQTLGQGPEFLTYFQNEAQLEKSRLLSDRFSAERPKGSFSTLEIQRTEQGDSAMYLCASSQRRLYEQYFGPGTRLTVT.

The chain has TRBV12-3 or TRBV12-4 and TRBJ1-5; the D is unclear. The CDR3 contains 13 residues. V lost 7 bases, J lost 7 bases, and 14 bases lay in between. CDR3 loop: CASKTGLTQPQHF. The CDR3 DNA is TGTGCCAGCAAGACCGGACTTACCCAGCCCCAGCATTTT.

V usage is TRBV30 and J usage is TRBJ2-1, with a tentative D call TRBD1 (6 bases). With 3 bases removed from V and 3 bases from J, the gap between germline ends came to 9 bases. CDR1 and CDR2 (germline): GTSNPN, SVGIG (reference sequence). The CDR3 has 13 amino acids. The CDR3 protein is CAWRQGGYNEQFF. The CDR3 region has the DNA TGTGCCTGGAGACAGGGCGGCTACAATGAGCAGTTCTTC.

The chain uses TRBV10-3 and TRBJ2-1; 10 positions match TRBD2. The CDR3 sequence is 15 residues long. V was clipped by 4 bases and J by 9 bases; unmatched bases: 9. Germline values: CDR1 ENHRY, CDR2 SYGVKD. The CDR3 sequence is CAISARLAGEGEQFF. The CDR3 DNA follows: TGTGCCATCAGTGCTAGGCTAGCGGGAGAAGGTGAGCAGTTCTTC.

This clonotype turned up a few times. The chain recombines TRBV24-1 with TRBJ2-7; no clear D gene. This CDR3 is built from 13 residues. Between the trimmed V and J ends, which lost 2 bases and 5 bases, there was a span of 9 bases. In germline, CDR1 is KGHDR, CDR2 SFDVKD. The CDR3 DNA sequence: TGTGCCACCAGTGATTCCAGTATTCACGAGCAGTACTTC. Protein product: CATSDSSIHEQYF.

The J gene is TRBJ2-1, the V gene TRBV10-2; TRBD2 agrees at 10 bases. V was clipped by 7 bases and J by 7 bases; unmatched bases: 7. This CDR3 comprises 14 residues. Germline V gene lookup returns CDR1 WSHSY and CDR2 SAAADI. This CDR3 reads CASTRAGGPNEQFF. The CDR3 DNA follows: TGCGCCAGCACCAGAGCGGGGGGGCCGAATGAGCAGTTCTTC.

The V and J genes are TRBV7-8 and TRBJ2-3; D not certain. The CDR3 loop spans 13 amino acids. The germline V and J ends were trimmed by 5 bases and 5 bases, with 11 bases remaining between them. CDR1 and CDR2 from the germline V gene are SGHVS and FQNEAQ. The DNA for the CDR3 is TGTGCCAGCAGCGTAGTTTCTGTAGATACGCAGTATTTT. Translated: CASSVVSVDTQYF.

The chain employs TRBV28 and TRBJ1-5; D uncertain. The CDR3 has 11 residues. Trimming stripped 3 bases from V and 6 bases from J, with 3 bases between. Per germline, CDR1 MDHEN and CDR2 SYDVKM. CDR3 DNA sequence: TGTGCCAGCAGTTTTTCTCAGCCCCAGCATTTT. Its translation: CASSFSQPQHF.

The CDR3 sequence: CSARDPDGVETQYF. DNA for the CDR3: TGCAGTGCTAGAGATCCGGACGGTGTGGAGACCCAGTACTTC. This chain links TRBV20-1 with TRBJ2-5; D gene uncertain. Per germline, CDR1 DFQATT and CDR2 SNEGSKA (reference sequence). Trimming took 0 bases from V and 5 from J, leaving 13 bases between them. The CDR3 spans 14 residues.

The chain recombines TRBV9 with TRBJ2-7; D may be TRBD1 (6 bases). The germline V and J ends were trimmed by 2 bases and 6 bases, with 15 bases remaining between them. The germline V gene has CDR1 SGDLS and CDR2 YYNGEE. The CDR3 is made up of 14 amino acids. The CDR3 DNA follows: TGTGCCAGCAGCGTTACAGGGAATCCTAGCGAGCAGTACTTC. Translation gives CASSVTGNPSEQYF.

This rearrangement joins TRBV29-1 to TRBJ2-4; perhaps TRBD1 as D (5 bases). CDR3 length: 14 residues. V lost 4 bases and J 0 bases, leaving 10 bases between the germline ends. The V gene's germline CDR1 is SQVTM and CDR2 ANQGSEA. The CDR3 DNA reads TGCAGCGTTGCGGCCAGGGCAGCCAAAAACATTCAGTACTTC. Translation gives CSVAARAAKNIQYF.

This clonotype was seen only a few times. The V and J genes are TRBV3-1 and TRBJ1-2, with D hard to call. The V gene's germline CDR1 is LGHDT and CDR2 YNNKEL (reference sequence). The germline V and J ends were trimmed by 1 base and 8 bases, with 5 bases remaining between them. The CDR3 is 11 amino acids. The DNA of the CDR3 is TGTGCCAGCAGCCAAGTACGGGGCTACACCTTC. It codes for CASSQVRGYTF.

J is TRBJ2-1 and V is TRBV4-2; D is perhaps TRBD1 (5 bases). Between the trimmed V and J ends, which lost 0 bases and 2 bases, there was a span of 8 bases. Germline CDR1 and CDR2: LGHNA and YNFKEQ. This CDR3 is 15 amino acids long. The CDR3 sequence: CASSQEQDTYNEQFF. CDR3 DNA: TGTGCCAGCAGCCAAGAACAGGACACCTACAATGAGCAGTTCTTC.

The chain has TRBV28 and TRBJ2-3, with TRBD2 matching over 7 bases. Trimming cost V 7 bases and J 4 bases; bases outside gene matches: 11. The germline gives CDR1 MDHEN, CDR2 SYDVKM. The CDR3 spans 15 residues. The CDR3 region has the DNA TGTGCCAGCACCCTCAGCGGGGAGGCCGCAGATACGCAGTATTTT. This translates into CASTLSGEAADTQYF.

Worth noting for this clonotype: This may be a read error, as it is one base from a much larger clone. CDR3 nucleotides: TGTGCCAGCAGGGGGGACAGGGTTTATGACTACACCTTC. Amino acid sequence: CASRGDRVYDYTF. This chain connects TRBV6-6 to TRBJ1-2, with 9 positions matching TRBD1. Germline values: CDR1 MNHNY, CDR2 SVGAGI (reference sequence). The CDR3 totals 13 residues.

V gene TRBV4-2 combines with J gene TRBJ2-1; 8 positions match TRBD2. This CDR3 region has 19 residues. CDR1 is LGHNA and CDR2 is YNFKEQ in the germline V gene. After removal of 4 bases from V and 0 bases from J, the junction contained 14 bases not matched to a gene. CDR3 residues: CASSPEPSGGQLSYNEQFF. In nucleotides, the CDR3 is TGTGCCAGCAGCCCTGAGCCCAGCGGGGGTCAACTCTCCTACAATGAGCAGTTCTTC.

The rearrangement links TRBV5-1 to TRBJ2-3, with TRBD1 matching over 8 bases. Trimming removed 0 bases from V and 6 bases from J; junction bases left unmatched: 6. Germline lookup yields CDR1 SGHRS and CDR2 YFSETQ. The CDR3 covers 15 residues. CDR3 DNA sequence: TGCGCCAGCAGCTTGGATCCAGGGGGCATGGATACGCAGTATTTT. It is translated as CASSLDPGGMDTQYF.

V gene TRBV12-3 or TRBV12-4 combines with J gene TRBJ1-1; D gene ambiguous. Trimming cost V 7 bases and J 2 bases, with 5 bases left between them. The CDR3 runs to 11 residues. The CDR3 protein is CASTINTEAFF. The CDR3 DNA reads as TGTGCCAGCACCATCAACACTGAAGCTTTCTTT.

V usage is TRBV12-3 or TRBV12-4 and J usage is TRBJ2-1; D may be TRBD1 (6 bases). The J call may be wrong; the DNA end is better matched by TRBJ2-7. The CDR3 has 14 residues. CDR3 region: CASSPNSGDNEQYF. In DNA, the CDR3 is TGTGCCAGCAGCCCCAATTCAGGGGACAATGAGCAGTACTTC.

This clonotype occurred a few times. The chain uses TRBV3-1 and TRBJ1-2; D gene uncertain. Germline V gene lookup returns CDR1 LGHDT and CDR2 YNNKEL (reference sequence). The V gene lost 7 bases and the J gene lost 8 bases, with 17 bases spanning the gap. The CDR3 totals 13 residues. The CDR3 spells CASTLPEGWGYTF. For the CDR3, the DNA is TGTGCCAGCACATTACCCGAGGGCTGGGGCTACACCTTC.

The chain employs TRBV10-3 and TRBJ2-6; no definite D call. The CDR3 runs to 16 residues. Germline V gene lookup returns CDR1 ENHRY and CDR2 SYGVKD. V shed 3 bases and J shed 0 bases, with 9 bases lying between them. The CDR3 is CAISDSRSSGANVLTF. For the CDR3, the DNA is TGTGCCATCAGTGACTCTCGGAGCTCTGGGGCCAACGTCCTGACTTTC.

This clonotype was recorded a few times. Given a much more abundant clone one base away, this may be a read error. The CDR3 DNA reads as TGTGCCAGCAGTATCTCTGGGGCCAACGTCCTGACTTTC. It codes for CASSISGANVLTF. The chain links TRBV6-1 to TRBJ2-6; D remains unclear. Germline lookup yields CDR1 MNHNS and CDR2 SASEGT. V shed 5 bases and J shed 0 bases, with 2 bases lying between them. This CDR3 is built from 13 residues.

This clonotype was observed a handful of times. Here the CDR3 reads CSGRTGGNTEAFF. CDR3 in DNA: TGCAGCGGAAGGACAGGGGGGAACACTGAAGCTTTCTTT. The chain joins TRBV29-1 to TRBJ1-1; 10 positions match TRBD1. The V gene end was trimmed by 7 bases and the J gene end by 1 base; junction bases not matched to a gene: 3. CDR1 is SQVTM, CDR2 ANQGSEA, per germline. CDR3 length: 13 residues.

This clonotype was seen only a few times. The genes are TRBV29-1 and TRBJ2-1, with D hard to call. This CDR3 is built from 14 residues. The germline gives CDR1 SQVTM, CDR2 ANQGSEA. Trimming shortened V by 3 bases and J by 0 bases, and 9 bases separated the two germline ends. CDR3 in amino acids: CSVDGISSYNEQFF. DNA of the CDR3: TGCAGCGTTGATGGAATCAGCTCCTACAATGAGCAGTTCTTC.

This chain uses TRBV7-2 with TRBJ2-4; a possible D gene is TRBD2 (8 bases). The end of the DNA fits TRBJ2-5 better, so the J call may be wrong. Germline V lookup: CDR1 SGHTA, CDR2 FQGNSA. The length of the CDR3 is 15 residues. The CDR3 protein is CASSPGGGQSETQYF. The CDR3 DNA sequence: TGTGCCAGCAGCCCCGGGGGGGGACAGTCGGAGACCCAGTACTTC.

This clonotype has only a few counts. The chain links TRBV4-2 to TRBJ1-5; TRBD1 agrees at 8 bases. The V gene end was trimmed by 3 bases and the J gene end by 0 bases; junction bases not matched to a gene: 4. This CDR3 comprises 16 residues. Germline loops: CDR1 LGHNA, CDR2 YNFKEQ. CDR3 loop: CASSHDRGDSNQPQHF. The CDR3 coding sequence is TGTGCCAGCAGCCATGACAGGGGTGATAGCAATCAGCCCCAGCATTTT.

The table lists this clonotype with a few counts. J is TRBJ1-1 and V is TRBV3-1; unclear D gene. CDR3 size: 13 residues. Germline CDR1 is LGHDT and CDR2 is YNNKEL (reference sequence). Trimming left V 0 bases short and J 8 bases short, with 10 bases between. CDR3 in DNA: TGTGCCAGCAGCCAAGATGGGCCACGAGAAGCTTTCTTT. Translated: CASSQDGPREAFF. Full variable domain (remainder filled in from reference TRBV3-1 and TRBJ1-1): DTAVSQTPKYLVTQMGNDKSIKCEQNLGHDTMYWYKQDSKKFLKIMFSYNNKELIINETVPNRFSPKSPDKAHLNLHINSLELGDSAVYFCASSQDGPREAFFGQGTRLTVV.

This clonotype has just a few counts. The rearrangement joins TRBV12-3 or TRBV12-4 to TRBJ1-3; a possible D gene is TRBD1 (6 bases). CDR3 length: 16 amino acids. Between the trimmed V and J ends, which lost 4 bases and 4 bases, there was a span of 17 bases. Here the CDR3 reads CASSSHTGRGGNTIYF. The CDR3 DNA reads TGTGCCAGCAGTTCCCATACAGGGAGAGGAGGAAACACCATATATTTT.

There are a few counts of this clonotype. CDR3 DNA sequence: TGTGCCAGCAGTCTAAGACAGGGAGGGCCCACTGAAGCTTTCTTT. Protein: CASSLRQGGPTEAFF. V usage is TRBV27 and J usage is TRBJ1-1, with 7 positions matching TRBD1. The V gene's germline CDR1 is MNHEY and CDR2 SMNVEV (reference sequence). With 5 bases clipped from V and 4 bases from J, the junction kept 10 bases outside the gene matches. The CDR3 covers 15 residues.

The V call is TRBV5-4, the J call TRBJ2-5; 7 bases match TRBD1. V dropped 4 bases and J dropped 3; count of bases not matched to a gene: 6. Germline CDR1 is SGHNT and CDR2 is YYREEE (reference sequence). The CDR3 contains 14 residues. CDR3 region: CASSHADREETQYF. As DNA, the CDR3 is TGTGCCAGCAGCCACGCAGACAGGGAAGAGACCCAGTACTTC.